This T cell receptor beta chain was captured by sequencing in a study of blood T cells in healthy people across ages. Study outcomes and limitations: In older individuals, TCR beta diversity per million T cells was lower, falling roughly linearly with age. PBMCs were not sorted, which prevented a conclusive comparison of naive versus antigen-experienced cells.

As for this clonotype: What it binds is unknown.

V lost 7 bases and J lost 0, with 9 bases in between. This CDR3 spans 13 amino acids. CDR1 and CDR2 (germline): MNHEY, SMNVEV (reference sequence). Combining a sample-barcoded 5' primer with a J-beta primer mix, a second PCR ran for roughly 7 to 12 cycles. There were at least 2.5 million CDR3-containing paired-end reads obtained from each sample. TCRdb independently ran MiXCR on the 5' RACE reads; one entry per CDR3 protein. Here the sample spans around 1.5 million distinct CDR3 sequences, 35% to 45% being singletons. The clonotype comes from a woman between 18 and 30 years old in good health. Sequencing was done on a sample of blood. V is TRBV27 and J is TRBJ1-1; no clear D gene. The CDR3 region is CASMGGMNTEAFF. For the CDR3, the DNA is TGTGCCAGCATGGGAGGCATGAACACTGAAGCTTTCTTT.